The sequence of this TCR beta chain was determined in a study of cytomegalovirus exposure and HLA in healthy donors. The CDR3 runs to 13 residues. Germline CDR1 reads MNHNS; CDR2 reads SASEGT. V was shortened by 4 bases and J by 8 bases, with 14 bases between the two germline ends. The study ran its PCR with 60 Vbeta and 13 Jbeta primers. Here immunoSEQ multiplex PCR was the method, and the copy in TCRdb shows in-frame clones only, minus some. The sample has roughly 43,000 clones; 60% to 80% are singletons. The source of this sequence is a man aged 25 to 40 in good health and CMV-seronegative. The chain uses TRBV6-1 and TRBJ1-2; possibly TRBD1 for D (5 bases). Source material: PBMCs. CDR3 amino acids: CASSAAGGGGYTF. The CDR3 DNA follows: TGTGCCAGCAGTGCGGCCGGGGGAGGAGGCTACACCTTC.